This T cell receptor beta chain comes out of a study of blood T cells in healthy people across ages. Sample-barcoded 5' priming and a J-beta primer mix drove a second PCR of 7 to 11 cycles. Each cDNA molecule was tagged by a template-switch adaptor with 12 random nucleotides. TCRdb reprocessed the 5' RACE reads via MiXCR and lists one record per CDR3 protein. The data show some 710,000 distinct CDR3 sequences, about 42% seen once. This clonotype was detected a few times. Looked up from germline, CDR1 is LGHDT and CDR2 is YNNKEL (reference sequence). Trimming cost V 4 bases and J 7 bases; bases outside gene matches: 8. CDR3 length equals 15 residues. Drawn from each donor were roughly 10 milliliters of peripheral blood. Extractions gave at least 5.5 micrograms of total RNA per sample.

The source of this sequence is a man aged 80 or over in good health. Sequenced input: blood. The rearrangement uses TRBV3-1 and TRBJ2-1; 9 bases are shared with TRBD2. The CDR3 DNA reads TGTGCCAGCAGCCTCCAGGGGACTAGCATAAATGAGCAGTTCTTC. Residues: CASSLQGTSINEQFF.